Listed below are T cell receptor beta chains from one sample, sequenced in a study of T cell responses to AZD1222 COVID-19 vaccine. The assay was immunoSEQ multiplex PCR, and TCRdb's table has in-frame clones only and misses some. The data hold 150,000 or so clones, with 70% to 90% observed a single time. The specimen was peripheral blood, collected after recovery from COVID-19. Receptor source: an adult who had recovered from COVID-19. Both conserved end residues are part of each CDR3. The D gene is left open where the match is weak. The size of a clone is reported for some rows only, either as once, few or many, or as a class for expanded clones.

v_call	clone_size	j_call	d_call	cdr3_nt	cdr3_aa
TRBV19	-	TRBJ2-5	-	TGTGCCAGTAGTATTTGGGGCAACCAAGAGACCCAGTACTTC	CASSIWGNQETQYF
TRBV4-1	-	TRBJ2-1	TRBD1	TGCGCCAGCAGCCAAGTCCAGGGGGCCGGCAATGAGCAGTTCTTC	CASSQVQGAGNEQFF
TRBV19	-	TRBJ1-5	-	TGTGCCAGTAGTATGACGAACAATCAGCCCCAGCATTTT	CASSMTNNQPQHF
TRBV21-1	-	TRBJ2-1	-	TGTGCCAGCAGCAAACGGGGTAGCGGGATCAACAATGAGCAGTTCTTC	CASSKRGSGINNEQFF
TRBV6-1	-	TRBJ2-3	-	TGTGCCAGCAGTGAAGGGATGGGTAGCACAGATACGCAGTATTTT	CASSEGMGSTDTQYF
TRBV7-9	-	TRBJ1-1	-	TGTGCCAGCAGCTTACACATGGACGGGACTGAAGCTTTCTTT	CASSLHMDGTEAFF
TRBV4-2	-	TRBJ2-3	-	TGTGCCAGCAGCCCCAGACAGTCAGATACGCAGTATTTT	CASSPRQSDTQYF
TRBV7-3	-	TRBJ2-1	TRBD2	TGTGCCAGCAGGAGCGGGGGAAGGAATGAGCAGTTCTTC	CASRSGGRNEQFF
TRBV18	-	TRBJ2-1	-	TGTGCCAGCTCACCACGAGGGGGAGATGAGCAGTTCTTC	CASSPRGGDEQFF
TRBV20-1	once	TRBJ2-1	TRBD2	TGCAGTGCTAGTTACGGGACTAGCGGGAACAATGAGCAGTTCTTC	CSASYGTSGNNEQFF
TRBV3-1/TRBV3-2	-	TRBJ1-3	-	TGTGCCAGCAGCCGGGGACAAAGCTCTGGAAACACCATATATTTT	CASSRGQSSGNTIYF
TRBV5-1	-	TRBJ1-2	-	TGCGCCAGCAGCTTGTGGACTCAGACAGACGGCTACACCTTC	CASSLWTQTDGYTF
TRBV5-1	-	TRBJ2-7	-	TGCGCCAGCAGCTTGGGACAGTTCTACGAGCAGTACTTC	CASSLGQFYEQYF
TRBV6-2/TRBV6-3	few	TRBJ2-1	-	TGTGCCAGCAGTTACGGGCTAACCGACGATGAGCAGTTCTTC	CASSYGLTDDEQFF
TRBV5-6	-	TRBJ2-2	-	TGTGCCAGCAGCTTGAATCCGGCAGGGGCCGCCACCGGGGAGCTGTTTTTT	CASSLNPAGAATGELFF
TRBV19	-	TRBJ2-7	-	TGTGCCAGTAGTGCGGAGCGGACGGGTGAGCAGTACTTC	CASSAERTGEQYF
TRBV27	-	TRBJ1-4	-	TGTGCCAGCAGTTTTGCTGGACTCGATGAAAAACTGTTTTTT	CASSFAGLDEKLFF
TRBV5-6	-	TRBJ2-5	-	TGTGCCAGCAGCTGGACAGCCCAAGAGACCCAGTACTTC	CASSWTAQETQYF